These 5 T cell receptor beta chains share one sample of origin, sequenced in a study of cytomegalovirus exposure and HLA in healthy donors. Generated by immunoSEQ multiplex PCR, the TCRdb table keeps only in-frame clones and is missing some. The sample holds 150,000 to 200,000 clones, about 81% seen once. Sequenced: PBMCs. Receptor source: a woman aged 25-40 years in good health and CMV-seronegative.

V usage is TRBV5-4 and J usage is TRBJ2-7; D tentatively reads TRBD1 or TRBD2 (6 bases each). The V gene lost 4 bases and the J gene lost 4 bases, with 15 bases spanning the gap. The germline V gene has CDR1 SGHNT and CDR2 YYREEE (reference sequence). CDR3 length: 14 residues. CDR3 sequence (DNA): TGTGCCAGCAGCCTGGGGGGACAACCATACGAGCAGTACTTC. Translation: CASSLGGQPYEQYF. The variable domain in full, completed from reference TRBV5-4 and TRBJ2-7, reads ETGVTQSPTHLIKTRGQQVTLRCSSQSGHNTVSWYQQALGQGPQFIFQYYREEENGRGNFPPRFSGLQFPNYSSELNVNALELDDSALYLCASSLGGQPYEQYFGPGTRLTVT.

The genes are TRBV25-1 and TRBJ1-1, with a possible D match to TRBD1 (6 bases). V was shortened by 6 bases and J by 4 bases, with 18 bases between the two germline ends. The germline gives CDR1 MGHDK, CDR2 SYGVNS. The CDR3 runs to 15 residues. CDR3 sequence (DNA): TGTGCCAGCAGCTACCCGGGGGGCCGTGGCACTGAAGCTTTCTTT. Translated: CASSYPGGRGTEAFF.

This clone is a singleton in its sample. The chain links TRBV13 to TRBJ2-3, with TRBD2 matching over 13 bases. Germline V gene data show CDR1 as PRHDT and CDR2 as FYEKMQ (reference sequence). CDR3 length: 17 residues. J lost 0 bases, V lost 4 bases, and 4 bases had no gene match. The CDR3 coding sequence is TGTGCCAGCAGCTGGTGGACTAGCGGGAGTAGCACAGATACGCAGTATTTT. Residues: CASSWWTSGSSTDTQYF.

The chain couples TRBV13 to TRBJ1-2; D is perhaps TRBD1 (6 bases). Germline V gene sequence: CDR1 PRHDT, CDR2 FYEKMQ (reference sequence). The CDR3 loop spans 16 amino acids. V shed 5 bases and J shed 4 bases, with 20 bases lying between them. In DNA form, the CDR3 reads TGTGCCAGCAGCCCCCTGCGGACAGCCGAGACCTATGGCTACACCTTC. Translating gives CASSPLRTAETYGYTF.

This sequence joins TRBV5-1 and TRBJ2-7; no clear D gene. The V gene lost 3 bases and the J gene lost 6 bases, with 10 bases spanning the gap. CDR1 SGHRS and CDR2 YFSETQ come from the germline V gene. The CDR3 extends over 12 amino acids. CDR3 sequence (DNA): TGCGCCAGCAGCTGGGCAGGCCGCGAGCAGTACTTC. Translation: CASSWAGREQYF.